This entry describes one T cell receptor (beta chain). Original processing notes: Researchers report that nucleated cell counts were estimated from reference gene primer amplification. Clones were read by immunoSEQ multiplex PCR, and TCRdb kept only the in-frame ones, dropping some. The V and J calls and the clone size are those of that table, but D and trimming were determined from the DNA. Of under 100,000 clones in the sample, over 75% were seen once. This sample stems from a study of blood T cell repertoires in COVID-19. Study overall: Italy, Spain and the United States were the sources of the convalescent and acute COVID-19 samples.

This TCR came from a human donor in a cohort sampled during active COVID-19. The sequenced sample consisted of peripheral blood.

CDR3 DNA sequence: TGTGCCAGCAGCGTAGATCTTAATGCCTACGGGGAGCTGTTTTTT. Its translation: CASSVDLNAYGELFF. This rearrangement joins TRBV9 to TRBJ2-2; D not resolved. CDR3 length: 15 amino acids. The V and J ends lost 0 bases and 7 bases respectively, with 13 bases between them. Germline CDR1 is SGDLS and CDR2 is YYNGEE. Complete variable domain (other parts from reference TRBV9 and TRBJ2-2): DSGVTQTPKHLITATGQRVTLRCSPRSGDLSVYWYQQSLDQGLQFLIQYYNGEERAKGNILERFSAQQFPDLHSELNLSSLELGDSALYFCASSVDLNAYGELFFGEGSRLTVL.